The 7 T cell receptor beta chains in this list originate from one sample, sequenced in a study of CD8+CD57+ T cells in acquired aplastic anemia listed by TCRdb under 2018. The patients picked for sequencing were ones in whom flow cytometry had shown an expansion of CD8+CD57+ cells. The sequencer listed for this sample is Illumina HiSeq 2000. Genomic DNA served as template for TCR beta VDJ combination and CDR3 sequence profiling. TCRdb trimmed public reads at Q25 via fastp, called clones via MiXCR and kept in-frame beta chains. Rows are combined by CDR3 protein, so each entry shows the most common genes and DNA. The sample data list around 160,000 distinct CDR3 sequences, and about 45% of these were observed just once. The ten largest clones capture approximately 3% of the sample. The sequenced sample was sorted CD4+, CD8+, or CD8+CD57+ T cells (not recorded which) from PBMCs. These receptors came from a human donor with aplastic anemia.

The chain links TRBV20-1 to TRBJ2-5, with 8 bases matching TRBD2. The CDR3 contains 13 residues. The germline CDR1 and CDR2 sequences are DFQATT and SNEGSKA (reference sequence). With 5 bases clipped from V and 9 bases from J, the junction kept 11 bases outside the gene matches. CDR3 nucleotides: TGCAGTGCTCTCCCGAGCGGGGGCGGGTCCCAGTACTTC. Residues: CSALPSGGGSQYF.

The genes are TRBV7-2 and TRBJ2-7, with TRBD1 matching 7 bases. J was trimmed by 5 bases and V by 6 bases; bases with no gene match: 7. Germline V gene data show CDR1 as SGHTA and CDR2 as FQGNSA. CDR3 length: 13 residues. CDR3 sequence reads: CASSNRGRDEQYF. CDR3 coding DNA: TGTGCCAGCAGTAACAGGGGTCGGGACGAGCAGTACTTC.

This chain links TRBV6-1 with TRBJ2-3; 12 nucleotides align to TRBD2. V gave up 5 bases and J gave up 3 bases; unmatched junction bases: 3. Per the germline V gene, CDR1 is MNHNS and CDR2 is SASEGT. The CDR3 loop spans 15 amino acids. The CDR3 loop is CASSPTSGRTDTQYF. In DNA form, the CDR3 reads TGTGCCAGCAGTCCGACTAGCGGGAGAACAGATACGCAGTATTTT.

The chain links TRBV6-2 or TRBV6-3 to TRBJ1-2; D call uncertain. With 4 bases removed from V and 0 bases from J, the gap between germline ends came to 9 bases. The germline gives CDR1 MNHEY, CDR2 SVGEGT. CDR3 length: 14 residues. The DNA of the CDR3 is TGTGCCAGCAGTTGGCAAGGCTCTAACTATGGCTACACCTTC. Translating gives CASSWQGSNYGYTF.

Ten or more counts support this clonotype. The V gene is TRBV9, the J gene TRBJ1-1; TRBD1 matches 11 bases. Germline CDR1 and CDR2: SGDLS and YYNGEE. The V gene end was trimmed by 2 bases and the J gene end by 0 bases; junction bases not matched to a gene: 6. The length of the CDR3 is 17 residues. In DNA, the CDR3 is TGTGCCAGCAGCGTCGGGACAGGGGGGGGCGTGAACACTGAAGCTTTCTTT. This translates into CASSVGTGGGVNTEAFF.

The chain carries TRBV20-1 and TRBJ1-5; no clear D. CDR1 and CDR2 from the germline V gene are DFQATT and SNEGSKA (reference sequence). The CDR3 runs 15 residues. Trimming removed 0 bases at V and 3 bases at J, with 12 bases between. The CDR3 sequence is CSARDGTQNNQPQHF. The CDR3 DNA reads TGCAGTGCTAGAGATGGAACCCAGAACAATCAGCCCCAGCATTTT.

The V and J genes are TRBV15 and TRBJ1-1; no firm D call. Germline V gene data show CDR1 as LNHNV and CDR2 as YYDKDF (reference sequence). Trimming took off 3 bases at V and 2 bases at J, with 7 bases between the two ends. The CDR3 is 13 residues long. CDR3 in DNA: TGTGCCACCAGCAGCGGATTTAACACTGAAGCTTTCTTT. It is translated as CATSSGFNTEAFF.